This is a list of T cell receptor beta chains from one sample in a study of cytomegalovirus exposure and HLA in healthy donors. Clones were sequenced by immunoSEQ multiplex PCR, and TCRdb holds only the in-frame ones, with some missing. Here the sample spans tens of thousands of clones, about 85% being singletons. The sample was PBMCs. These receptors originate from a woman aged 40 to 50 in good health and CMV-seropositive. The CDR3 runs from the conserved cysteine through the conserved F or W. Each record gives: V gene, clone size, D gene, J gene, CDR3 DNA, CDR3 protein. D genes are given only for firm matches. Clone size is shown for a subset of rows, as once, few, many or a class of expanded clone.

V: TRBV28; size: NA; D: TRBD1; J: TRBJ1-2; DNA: TGTGCCAGCAGTCCGGGACAGGGGCACTATGGCTACACCTTC; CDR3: CASSPGQGHYGYTF
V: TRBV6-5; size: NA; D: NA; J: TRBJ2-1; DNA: TGTGCCAGCGCCTCCGACAGGAGCTCCTACAATGAGCAGTTCTTC; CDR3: CASASDRSSYNEQFF
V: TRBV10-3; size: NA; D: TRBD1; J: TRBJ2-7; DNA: TGTGCCATCACAATCGGACAGGGTGGGTCCTACGAGCAGTACTTC; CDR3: CAITIGQGGSYEQYF
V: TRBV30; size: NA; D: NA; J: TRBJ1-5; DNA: TGTGCCTGGAGTGTCTCAGGGGATCAGCCCCAGCATTTT; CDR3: CAWSVSGDQPQHF
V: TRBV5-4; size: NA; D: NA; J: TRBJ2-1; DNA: TGTGCCAGCACCCGTCCGGGGGTTAGGGAGCAGTTCTTC; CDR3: CASTRPGVREQFF
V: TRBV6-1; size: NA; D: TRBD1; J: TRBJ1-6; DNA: TGTGCCATGCGGTGGGACAGGGATAATTCACCCCTCCACTTT; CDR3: CAMRWDRDNSPLHF
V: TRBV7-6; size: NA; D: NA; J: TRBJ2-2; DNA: TGTGCCAGCAGCTTAACTACAGGATCTGTGGCCGGGGAGCTGTTTTTT; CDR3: CASSLTTGSVAGELFF
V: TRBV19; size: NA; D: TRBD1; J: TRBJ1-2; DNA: TGTGCCAGTAGTATTGGAGGACAGGTGGTTCGCTACACCTTC; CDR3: CASSIGGQVVRYTF
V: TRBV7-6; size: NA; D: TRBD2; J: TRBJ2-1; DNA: TGTGCCAGCAGCTTTTATGCGACTAGCGGTTACAATGAGCAGTTCTTC; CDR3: CASSFYATSGYNEQFF
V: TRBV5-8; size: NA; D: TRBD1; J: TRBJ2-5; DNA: TGTGCCAGCAGCTGGGGACAGGGCGGAGAGACCCAGTACTTC; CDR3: CASSWGQGGETQYF
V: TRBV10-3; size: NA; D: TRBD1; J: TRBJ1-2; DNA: TGTGCCACCCGGACAGGGGGCAAAGATGGCTACACCTTC; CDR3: CATRTGGKDGYTF
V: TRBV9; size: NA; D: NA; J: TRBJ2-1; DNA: TGTGCCAGCAGCGGGGACACCCTGAGGGGTGCTGAGCAGTTCTTC; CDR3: CASSGDTLRGAEQFF
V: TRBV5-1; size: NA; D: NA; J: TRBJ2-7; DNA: TGCGCCAGCAGCTTGGTTCAAGGGGATGTCCCCTACGAGCAGTACTTC; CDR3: CASSLVQGDVPYEQYF
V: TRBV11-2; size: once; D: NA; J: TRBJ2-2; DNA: TGTGCCAGCAGCTCTGACCTGCAGGCCGGGGAGCTGTTTTTT; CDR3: CASSSDLQAGELFF
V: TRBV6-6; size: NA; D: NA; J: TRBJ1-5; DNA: TGTGCCACGAGGGAAACTGGTTTTCAGCCCCAGCATTTT; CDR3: CATRETGFQPQHF
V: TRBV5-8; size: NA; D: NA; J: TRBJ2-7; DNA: TGTGCCAGCAGCCTTTTTGCAGGGGCTATCGTCGAGCAGTACTTC; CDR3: CASSLFAGAIVEQYF
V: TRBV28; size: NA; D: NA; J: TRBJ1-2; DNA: TGTGCCAGCAGTTTGGGTGTCCAGGGCTATGGCTACACCTTC; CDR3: CASSLGVQGYGYTF
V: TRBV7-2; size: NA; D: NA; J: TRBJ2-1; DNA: TGTGCCAGCAGCTTTAGAAGCTCCTACAATGAGCAGTTCTTC; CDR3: CASSFRSSYNEQFF
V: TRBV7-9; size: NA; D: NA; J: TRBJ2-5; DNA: TGTGCCAGCAGCTTCACTAGCCACCAAGAGACCCAGTACTTC; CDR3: CASSFTSHQETQYF
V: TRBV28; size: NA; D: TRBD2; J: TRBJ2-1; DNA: TGTGCCAGCAGTCGGACTAGCGGGAGTAAAAATGAGCAGTTCTTC; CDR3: CASSRTSGSKNEQFF
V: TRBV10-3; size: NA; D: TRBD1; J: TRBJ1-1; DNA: TGTGCCATCAGTGCTCAGGGGGACACTGAAGCTTTCTTT; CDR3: CAISAQGDTEAFF
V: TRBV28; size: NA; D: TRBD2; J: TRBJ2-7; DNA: TGTGCCAGCAGTTTACCGGCGAAGACTAGCGGGACTTCCTACGAGCAGTACTTC; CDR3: CASSLPAKTSGTSYEQYF
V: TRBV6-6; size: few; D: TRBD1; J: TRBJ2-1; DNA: TGTGCCAGCAGTTACGCACAGGGGGCCAACAATGAGCAGTTCTTC; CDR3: CASSYAQGANNEQFF
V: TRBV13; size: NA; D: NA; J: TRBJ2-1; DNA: TGTGCCAGCAGCCTTGGCACCTACAATGAGCAGTTCTTC; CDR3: CASSLGTYNEQFF
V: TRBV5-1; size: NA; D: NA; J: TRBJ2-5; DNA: TGCGCCAGCAGCCGTCAGGGGCCTCCAGAGACCCAGTACTTC; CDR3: CASSRQGPPETQYF
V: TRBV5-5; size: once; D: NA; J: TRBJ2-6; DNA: TGTGCCAGCAGCTTGGCTTCGCCATCGAGCTCTGGGGCCAACGTCCTGACTTTC; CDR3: CASSLASPSSSGANVLTF
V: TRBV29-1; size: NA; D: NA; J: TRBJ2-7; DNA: TGCAGCGTTGTAGCGGATTACTCCTACGAGCAGTACTTC; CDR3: CSVVADYSYEQYF
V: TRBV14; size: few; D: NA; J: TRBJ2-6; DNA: TGTGCCAGCAGCCCAGGGCCGGGCTCTGGGGCCAACGTCCTGACTTTC; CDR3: CASSPGPGSGANVLTF
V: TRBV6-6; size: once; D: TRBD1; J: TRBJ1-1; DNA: TGTGCCAGCAGTTCCCCGGACAGGGGAACTGAAGCTTTCTTT; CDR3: CASSSPDRGTEAFF
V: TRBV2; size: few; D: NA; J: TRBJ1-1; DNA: TGTGCCAGCAGTGAAGAAGACAGGAAAGCTTTCTTT; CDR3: CASSEEDRKAFF
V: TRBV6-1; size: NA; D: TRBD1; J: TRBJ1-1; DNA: TGTGCCAGCTCAAGGGACAGGGGTCGCGAAGCTTTCTTT; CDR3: CASSRDRGREAFF
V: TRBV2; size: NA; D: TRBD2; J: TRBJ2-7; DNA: TGTGCCAGCAGTGTGCGGGCGGGAGGGGTCAACGAGCAGTACTTC; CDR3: CASSVRAGGVNEQYF
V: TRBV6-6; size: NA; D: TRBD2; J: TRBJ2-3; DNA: TGTGCCAGCAGTTACTCGGGGGGGTCCACAGATACGCAGTATTTT; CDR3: CASSYSGGSTDTQYF
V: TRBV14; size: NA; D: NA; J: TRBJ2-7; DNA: TGTGCCAGCAGCCACCGGCAGGGGAGTCCTTCCGAGCAGTACTTC; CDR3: CASSHRQGSPSEQYF
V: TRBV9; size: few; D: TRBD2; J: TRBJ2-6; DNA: TGTGCCAGCAGCGTAGGACTAGCGGGAGGCAACTCTGGGGCCAACGTCCTGACTTTC; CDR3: CASSVGLAGGNSGANVLTF
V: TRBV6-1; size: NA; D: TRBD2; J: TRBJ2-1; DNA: TGTGCCAGCAGGGTCCTAGCGGGAGGCCGTGAGCAGTTCTTC; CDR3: CASRVLAGGREQFF
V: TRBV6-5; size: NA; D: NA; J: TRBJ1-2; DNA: TGTGCCAGCAGACCTTCGACTACCGCTAACTATGGCTACACCTTC; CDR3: CASRPSTTANYGYTF
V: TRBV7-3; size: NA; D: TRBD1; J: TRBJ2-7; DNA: TGTGCCAGCAGCATCGGGACAGGGAACGAGCAGTACTTC; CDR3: CASSIGTGNEQYF
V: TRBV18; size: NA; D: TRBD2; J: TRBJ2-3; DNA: TGTGCCAGCTCACCCTTCACGGGAGGCGGAGGGGATCAAGAAGATACGCAGTATTTT; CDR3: CASSPFTGGGGDQEDTQYF
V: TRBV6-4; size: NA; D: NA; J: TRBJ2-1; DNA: TGTGCCAGCAGTGAAACACCGGACAGACACAATGAGCAGTTCTTC; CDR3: CASSETPDRHNEQFF
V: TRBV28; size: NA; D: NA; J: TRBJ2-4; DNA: TGTGCCAGCAGTTTCCCAGCGGCGACGGCCAAAAACATTCAGTACTTC; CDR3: CASSFPAATAKNIQYF
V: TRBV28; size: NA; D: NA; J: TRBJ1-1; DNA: TGTGCCAGCAGTTTAGGGGGGAGGGAGGGGTACACTGAAGCTTTCTTT; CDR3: CASSLGGREGYTEAFF
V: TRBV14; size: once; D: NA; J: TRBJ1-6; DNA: TGTGCCAGCAGCGCGGGCTACACTAATTCACCCCTCCACTTT; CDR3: CASSAGYTNSPLHF
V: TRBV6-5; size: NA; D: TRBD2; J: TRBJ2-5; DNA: TGTGCCAGCAGTTACTCGAGCCAGGTCGGGAGGGAGACCCAGTACTTC; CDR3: CASSYSSQVGRETQYF
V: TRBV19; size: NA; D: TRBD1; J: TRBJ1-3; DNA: TGTGCCAGTAGTATAGGGACAGGGCCCGGAAACACCATATATTTT; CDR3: CASSIGTGPGNTIYF
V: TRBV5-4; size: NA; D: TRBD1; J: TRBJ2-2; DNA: TGTGCCAGCAGCGAAGGACAGGGGGCCGGGGAGCTGTTTTTT; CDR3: CASSEGQGAGELFF
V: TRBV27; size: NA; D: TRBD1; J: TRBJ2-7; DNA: TGTGCCAGCAGTCCCTACGGGACAGGGGGTTACGAGCAGTACTTC; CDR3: CASSPYGTGGYEQYF
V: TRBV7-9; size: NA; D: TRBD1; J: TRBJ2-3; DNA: TGTGCCAGCAGCCCACCGCCGGGGACAGGGATGGACACAGATACGCAGTATTTT; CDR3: CASSPPPGTGMDTDTQYF
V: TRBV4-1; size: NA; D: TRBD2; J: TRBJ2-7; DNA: TGCGCCAGCAGCCCTACGACTAGCGGGATTGTATCCTACGAGCAGTACTTC; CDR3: CASSPTTSGIVSYEQYF
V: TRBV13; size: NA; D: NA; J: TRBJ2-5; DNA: TGTGCCAGCAGCTTAGGACGGGTACCAGAGACCCAGTACTTC; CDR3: CASSLGRVPETQYF
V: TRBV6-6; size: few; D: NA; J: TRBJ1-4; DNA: TGTGCCAGCAGTTACTCGACCGCCGGGGAAGAAAAACTGTTTTTT; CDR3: CASSYSTAGEEKLFF
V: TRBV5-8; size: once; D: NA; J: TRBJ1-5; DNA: TGTGCCAGCAGCACCTGGGGGGTTCGGCAGCCCCAGCATTTT; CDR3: CASSTWGVRQPQHF
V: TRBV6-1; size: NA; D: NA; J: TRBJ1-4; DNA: TGTGCCAGCAGTGAAAGGGGCTTGAATGAAAAACTGTTTTTT; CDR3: CASSERGLNEKLFF
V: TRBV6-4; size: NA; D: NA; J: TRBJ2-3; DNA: TGTGCCAGCAGTGAACGGTCAGGGGGACTCTCCACAGATACGCAGTATTTT; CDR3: CASSERSGGLSTDTQYF
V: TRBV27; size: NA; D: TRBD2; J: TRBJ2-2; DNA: TGTGCCAGCAGCCGACCGAGACTAGCGGGAGTCACCGGGGAGCTGTTTTTT; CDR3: CASSRPRLAGVTGELFF
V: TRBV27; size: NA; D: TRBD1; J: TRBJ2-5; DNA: TGTGCCAGCAGACAGGGGGCAAGCGAGACCCAGTACTTC; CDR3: CASRQGASETQYF
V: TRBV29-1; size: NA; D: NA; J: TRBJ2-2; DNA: TGCAGCGTTGATCTTTTCGGGGAGCTGTTTTTT; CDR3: CSVDLFGELFF
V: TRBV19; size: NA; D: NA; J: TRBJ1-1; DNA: TGTGCCAGTAGGGGGGGCGGGGGACGAGGACGCGGCGCCACTGAAGCTTTCTTT; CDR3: CASRGGGGRGRGATEAFF